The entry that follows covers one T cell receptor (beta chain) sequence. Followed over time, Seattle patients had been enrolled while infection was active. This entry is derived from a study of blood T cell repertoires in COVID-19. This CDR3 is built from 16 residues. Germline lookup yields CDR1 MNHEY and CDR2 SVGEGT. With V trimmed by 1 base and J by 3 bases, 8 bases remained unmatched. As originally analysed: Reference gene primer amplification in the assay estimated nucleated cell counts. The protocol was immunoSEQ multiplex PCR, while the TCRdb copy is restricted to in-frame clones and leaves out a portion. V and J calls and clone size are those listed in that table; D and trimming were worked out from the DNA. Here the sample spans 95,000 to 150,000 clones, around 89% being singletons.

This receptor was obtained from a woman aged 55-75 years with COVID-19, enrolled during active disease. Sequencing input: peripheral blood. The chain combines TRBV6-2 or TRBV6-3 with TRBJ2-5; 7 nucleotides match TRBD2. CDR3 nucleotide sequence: TGTGCCAGCAGTTACTGGAGGACTAGGATAGAAGAGACCCAGTACTTC. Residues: CASSYWRTRIEETQYF.